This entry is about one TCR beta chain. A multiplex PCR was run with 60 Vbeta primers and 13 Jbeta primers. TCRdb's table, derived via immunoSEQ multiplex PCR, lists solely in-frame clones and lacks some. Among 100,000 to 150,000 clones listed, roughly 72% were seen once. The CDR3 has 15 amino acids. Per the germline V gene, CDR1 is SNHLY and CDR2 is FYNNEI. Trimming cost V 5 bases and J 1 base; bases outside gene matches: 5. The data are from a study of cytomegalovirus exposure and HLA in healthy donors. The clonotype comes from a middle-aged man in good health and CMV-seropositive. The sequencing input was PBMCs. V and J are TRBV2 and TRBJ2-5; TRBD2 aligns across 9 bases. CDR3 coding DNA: TGTGCCAGCAGTCGCCTGACTAGCGGCCAAGAGACCCAGTACTTC. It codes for CASSRLTSGQETQYF.